The 24 T cell receptor beta chains below all came from one sample that was sequenced in a study of T cell responses to AZD1222 COVID-19 vaccine (dated by TCRdb to about 2021). The sample's time point, from its label and the paper: baseline before first vaccination. Read against the paper, the sample's treatment or condition label means: meningococcal conjugate vaccine given as trial control. Libraries were built with the immunoSEQ multiplex PCR assay. TCRdb holds this immuneACCESS table with in-frame rearrangements only. Some clones are missing; in checked studies, unresolved V genes explain under half, and the rest has no known cause. The sample yields some 120,000 clones; 90% were counted once. The ten largest account for 4.4% of the sample. Here the sequenced sample was peripheral blood, taken on day 0 of MenACWY control vaccination. These TCRs come from an adult in good health.

This clone has a single count. The chain is built from TRBV30 and TRBJ1-1; no reliable D call. Per germline, CDR1 GTSNPN and CDR2 SVGIG (reference sequence). The CDR3 contains 16 residues. Trimming took off 0 bases at V and 5 bases at J, with 19 bases between the two ends. In DNA form, the CDR3 reads TGTGCCTGGAGTGTACTTGGACCCGCAATGGGGACTGAAGCTTTCTTT. Protein product: CAWSVLGPAMGTEAFF. The variable domain in full, with the rest retrieved from reference TRBV30 and TRBJ1-1, is SQTIHQWPATLVQPVGSPLSLECTVEGTSNPNLYWYRQAAGRGLQLLFYSVGIGQISSEVPQNLSASRPQDRQFILSSKKLLLSDSGFYLCAWSVLGPAMGTEAFFGQGTRLTVV.

V is TRBV7-8 and J is TRBJ2-2; no firm D call. The CDR3 extends over 14 amino acids. The V end was cut by 3 bases, the J end by 0 bases, with 5 bases between. Germline lookup yields CDR1 SGHVS and CDR2 FQNEAQ. The CDR3 spells CASSLVPNTGELFF. CDR3 in DNA: TGTGCCAGCAGCTTGGTGCCGAACACCGGGGAGCTGTTTTTT.

This chain joins TRBV5-8 and TRBJ2-1; possibly TRBD1 or TRBD2 for D (5 bases each). Germline V gene sequence: CDR1 SGHTS, CDR2 YDEGEE. V was pared by 4 bases and J by 8 bases, with 13 bases between. The CDR3 covers 13 residues. CDR3 sequence: CASSRGPSYEQFF. CDR3 sequence (DNA): TGTGCCAGCAGCCGGGGACCTAGCTATGAGCAGTTCTTC.

The rearrangement uses TRBV24-1 and TRBJ1-2; D not resolved. The CDR3 is made up of 11 amino acids. The V end was cut by 3 bases, the J end by 4 bases, with 2 bases between. Germline CDR1 is KGHDR and CDR2 is SFDVKD. The CDR3 nucleotides read TGTGCCACCAGTGATACCTATGGCTACACCTTC. This sequence encodes CATSDTYGYTF.

The table lists this clone with a count of one. This chain's CDR3 is CASSLAPAGLGELFF. The CDR3 nucleotides are TGTGCCAGCAGCTTAGCGCCGGCAGGTCTGGGGGAACTGTTTTTT. The V gene is TRBV7-6, the J gene TRBJ1-4; D is possibly TRBD1 (5 bases). Trimming left V 0 bases short and J 12 bases short, with 17 bases between. Looked up from germline, CDR1 is SGHVS and CDR2 is FNYEAQ. The CDR3 loop spans 15 amino acids.

The chain is built from TRBV12-2 and TRBJ2-5. TRBV12-2 represents a pseudogene. This CDR3 contains 13 residues. CDR3 residues: CASRLRAQETQYF. DNA for the CDR3: TGTGCAAGTCGCTTAAGGGCCCAAGAGACCCAGTACTTC.

The V gene is TRBV4-3, the J gene TRBJ2-1; 7 bases agree with TRBD1. Losses at the gene ends were 0 bases for V and 8 bases for J; bases not matched to a gene: 4. The CDR3 runs to 14 residues. Germline loops: CDR1 LGHNA, CDR2 YSLEER. Here the CDR3 reads CASSQDRGRDEQFF. DNA for the CDR3: TGCGCCAGCAGCCAAGATAGGGGGCGAGATGAGCAGTTCTTC.

The rearrangement links TRBV5-5 to TRBJ2-5, with TRBD2 as a possible D gene (5 bases). CDR3 length equals 15 residues. From germline, CDR1 is SGHKS and CDR2 YYEKEE (reference sequence). The V end was cut by 3 bases, the J end by 0 bases, with 12 bases between. CDR3 sequence: CASSSGRGYQETQYF. CDR3 coding DNA: TGTGCCAGCAGCTCAGGAAGAGGGTACCAAGAGACCCAGTACTTC.

The chain couples TRBV4-1 to TRBJ1-1; D might be TRBD1 (6 bases). The V and J ends lost 4 bases and 5 bases respectively, with 8 bases between them. The length of the CDR3 is 12 residues. From germline, CDR1 is MGHRA and CDR2 YSYEKL. The CDR3 is CASSPGETEAFF. Here the CDR3 DNA reads TGCGCCAGCAGCCCAGGGGAAACTGAAGCTTTCTTT.

The gene calls are TRBV4-3 and TRBJ1-1; D remains ambiguous. Germline lookup yields CDR1 LGHNA and CDR2 YSLEER. Trimming pared 0 bases from V and 0 bases from J, leaving 17 bases between. The CDR3 is 18 amino acids. CDR3 loop: CASSQDFRAGRMNTEAFF. DNA for the CDR3: TGCGCCAGCAGCCAAGATTTTCGGGCAGGCCGTATGAACACTGAAGCTTTCTTT.

This clone was seen just once. The junction departs from germline at one end; a sequencing error may be responsible. The chain combines TRBV7-2 with TRBJ1-5, with 7 positions matching TRBD1. This CDR3 is built from 12 residues. Per germline, CDR1 SGHTA and CDR2 FQGNSA. The CDR3, as DNA: TGTGCCAGCAGCTTAGCGGGACAGCTCCAGCATTTT. As protein: CASSLAGQLQHF.

The rearrangement uses TRBV3-1 (or the pseudogene TRBV3-2) and TRBJ1-5, with a possible D match to TRBD1 (6 bases). V lost 5 bases, J lost 5 bases, and 10 bases lay in between. The CDR3 is 13 amino acids. Germline V gene data show CDR1 as LGHDT and CDR2 as YNNKEL (reference sequence). The CDR3: CASSANRDQPQHF. CDR3 nucleotides: TGTGCCAGCAGCGCCAACAGGGATCAGCCCCAGCATTTT.

The chain is built from TRBV2 and TRBJ1-5; TRBD1 aligns across 9 bases. The CDR3 has 14 amino acids. The germline V gene has CDR1 SNHLY and CDR2 FYNNEI. V lost 6 bases, J lost 4 bases, and 4 bases stayed unmatched. The CDR3 reads CASRHRGRNQPQHF. The CDR3 DNA follows: TGTGCCAGCAGACACAGGGGGCGTAATCAGCCCCAGCATTTT.

This clone was found a few times. The chain employs TRBV6-2 or TRBV6-3 and TRBJ2-7; 7 bases are a match to TRBD1. Per germline, CDR1 MNHEY and CDR2 SVGEGT. The CDR3 spans 16 residues. Trimming took 0 bases from V and 2 from J; bases not matched to a gene: 7. The CDR3: CASSYSSGQLPYEQYV. The CDR3 coding sequence is TGTGCCAGCAGTTACTCGTCGGGACAGCTACCCTACGAGCAGTACGTC.

The chain joins TRBV5-1 to TRBJ2-2; TRBD1 might be the D (6 bases). V lost 1 base and J 4 bases, leaving 11 bases between the germline ends. Germline V gene lookup returns CDR1 SGHRS and CDR2 YFSETQ. The CDR3 is made up of 15 amino acids. CDR3 coding DNA: TGCGCCAGCAGCTTGTTGGACAGCCTCACCGGGGAGCTGTTTTTT. It codes for CASSLLDSLTGELFF. The full variable domain, with the rest looked up from reference TRBV5-1 and TRBJ2-2, is KAGVTQTPRYLIKTRGQQVTLSCSPISGHRSVSWYQQTPGQGLQFLFEYFSETQRNKGNFPGRFSGRQFSNSRSEMNVSTLELGDSALYLCASSLLDSLTGELFFGEGSRLTVL.

A word on this clone: Its ends do not fully match the called genes, so a read error is possible. The chain links TRBV11-2 to TRBJ2-5; a weak D match, TRBD2 (6 bases). The CDR3 is 14 residues long. Germline CDR1 SGHAT, CDR2 FQNNGV. CDR3 amino acids: CASSLGTVLENQYF. The CDR3 DNA follows: TGTGCCAGCAGCTTGGGGACTGTACTAGAGAACCAGTACTTC.

This rearrangement joins TRBV6-5 to TRBJ2-2; maybe TRBD2 (5 bases). Germline assignment: CDR1 MNHEY and CDR2 SVGAGI. The CDR3 loop spans 14 amino acids. Trimming removed 2 bases from V and 5 bases from J, with 9 bases in between. The CDR3 DNA reads TGTGCCAGCAGTTACCCAGGACTGACCGGGGAGCTGTTTTTT. Translation gives CASSYPGLTGELFF.

CDR3 coding DNA: TGTGCCAGCAGCTTGGGACAATCTAATGAAAAACTGTTTTTT. It translates to CASSLGQSNEKLFF. V usage is TRBV7-9 and J usage is TRBJ1-4; D possibly corresponds to TRBD1 (6 bases). The CDR3 sequence is 14 residues long. Per the germline V gene, CDR1 is SEHNR and CDR2 is FQNEAQ (reference sequence). The V gene lost 3 bases and the J gene lost 3 bases, with 8 bases spanning the gap.

The CDR3 sequence: CASSARDFYNEQFF. Here the CDR3 DNA reads TGTGCCAGCAGCGCCCGGGACTTTTACAATGAGCAGTTCTTC. V and J are TRBV9 and TRBJ2-1, with D perhaps TRBD2 (6 bases). CDR3 length: 14 residues. Deletions cut 3 bases from V and 4 bases from J, with 11 bases between. CDR1 is SGDLS and CDR2 is YYNGEE in the germline V gene.

The chain combines TRBV20-1 with TRBJ1-2; D not certain. CDR3 length equals 10 residues. Trimming removed 3 bases from V and 3 bases from J, with 2 bases in between. Germline values: CDR1 DFQATT, CDR2 SNEGSKA (reference sequence). The CDR3 DNA follows: TGCAGTGCTAGTCACTATGGCTACACCTTC. This translates into CSASHYGYTF.

The rearrangement joins TRBV28 to TRBJ1-1; TRBD1 matches at 8 bases. CDR3 size: 15 residues. From germline, CDR1 is MDHEN and CDR2 SYDVKM. Unmatched junction bases numbered 7, after V lost 6 bases and J lost 1 base. The CDR3 region is CASSRADRENTEAFF. Written as DNA, the CDR3 is TGTGCCAGCAGCCGAGCGGACAGGGAGAACACTGAAGCTTTCTTT.

The chain couples TRBV19 to TRBJ2-2; no clear D gene. From germline, CDR1 is LNHDA and CDR2 SQIVND (reference sequence). The length of the CDR3 is 14 residues. V was cut by 7 bases and J by 0 bases, with 9 bases left in between. CDR3 coding DNA: TGTGCCAGTACTAGGAGAGCGAACACCGGGGAGCTGTTTTTT. Protein: CASTRRANTGELFF.

The chain links TRBV5-4 to TRBJ1-2; TRBD1 is a possible D gene (6 bases). Per germline, CDR1 SGHNT and CDR2 YYREEE (reference sequence). V gave up 4 bases and J gave up 9 bases, with 28 bases separating them. The CDR3 consists of 17 residues. The CDR3: CASSGNRDRALIWSYTF. CDR3 nucleotide sequence: TGTGCCAGCAGCGGGAACAGGGATAGGGCGCTCATCTGGAGCTACACCTTC. Supplemented by reference TRBV5-4 and TRBJ1-2, the full variable domain reads ETGVTQSPTHLIKTRGQQVTLRCSSQSGHNTVSWYQQALGQGPQFIFQYYREEENGRGNFPPRFSGLQFPNYSSELNVNALELDDSALYLCASSGNRDRALIWSYTFGSGTRLTVV.

The V and J genes are TRBV7-9 and TRBJ1-4, with 9 bases lining up with TRBD1. Losses at the gene ends were 4 bases for V and 4 bases for J; bases not matched to a gene: 7. This CDR3 comprises 16 residues. Germline V CDR1 and CDR2: SEHNR, FQNEAQ (reference sequence). The CDR3 DNA is TGTGCCAGCAGCTCTCTCGGGACAGGGCATAATGAAAAACTGTTTTTT. Translated, it gives CASSSLGTGHNEKLFF.